Listed below are T cell receptor beta chains from one sample, sequenced in a study of Ad26.COV2.S vaccination and SARS-CoV-2 variants. Profiling relied on immunoSEQ multiplex PCR, and the TCRdb table lists in-frame clones only, not all of them. The repertoire has hundreds of thousands of clones, approximately 81% of them found once; the top ten carry about 3.5%. The material was peripheral blood, obtained in a trial of Ad26.COV2.S vaccine versus placebo. Receptors were obtained from a person between 18 and 59 years old who received the Ad26.COV2.S COVID-19 vaccine or a placebo. Both conserved end residues are part of each CDR3. The D gene is left open where the match is weak. Only some rows state a clone size, as once, few, many or a class for expanded clones.

J,size,V,D,DNA,CDR3
TRBJ1-4,.,TRBV5-1,.,TGCGCCAGCAGCCCCGAGTGGGGCGGTGAAAAACTGTTTTTT,CASSPEWGGEKLFF
TRBJ2-6,few,TRBV6-2/TRBV6-3,.,TGTGCCAGCAGTTACGACAGCTCTGGGGCCAACGTCCTGACTTTC,CASSYDSSGANVLTF
TRBJ1-5,.,TRBV9,.,TGTGCCAGCAGCGTAGGGGGGGGGCCCCCTTATAGCAATCAGCCCCAGCATTTT,CASSVGGGPPYSNQPQHF
TRBJ2-1,.,TRBV20-1,.,TGCAGTGCTAGGTCCGGCAACGAGCAGTTCTTC,CSARSGNEQFF
TRBJ2-3,.,TRBV19,TRBD1,TGTGCCAGTAGTAGGGGTGGACAGGGGGCGGCAGATACGCAGTATTTT,CASSRGGQGAADTQYF
TRBJ1-1,.,TRBV20-1,.,TGCAGTGCTAGGTTGAACACTGAAGCTTTCTTT,CSARLNTEAFF
TRBJ2-1,.,TRBV24-1,TRBD1,TGTGCCACCAGTGATTTACAGGGGGGCAATGAGCAGTTCTTC,CATSDLQGGNEQFF
TRBJ2-7,.,TRBV6-5,TRBD2,TGTGCCAGCAGAGCCCCAGGGCTGGGGGGGGAGCAGTACTTC,CASRAPGLGGEQYF
TRBJ1-6,.,TRBV5-1,.,TGCGCCAGCAGTTCCACAGGGATGAGCTCCTATAATTCACCCCTCCACTTT,CASSSTGMSSYNSPLHF
TRBJ2-1,.,TRBV10-3,TRBD1,TGTGCCATCAGGCCGGGACAGGGGTTGAATGAGCAGTTCTTC,CAIRPGQGLNEQFF
TRBJ2-3,once,TRBV2,.,TGTGCCAGCAGCCTTGACGGGGGTAGCACAGATACGCAGTATTTT,CASSLDGGSTDTQYF
TRBJ1-6,once,TRBV27,.,TGTGCCAGCCGTATCGGGACCGACTCGGTGAATTCACCCCTCCACTTT,CASRIGTDSVNSPLHF
TRBJ2-1,.,TRBV3-1/TRBV3-2,.,TGTGCCAGCAGCCAAGATGACGCTCCCCTCCTTATGTTCTTC,CASSQDDAPLLMFF
TRBJ2-2,.,TRBV24-1,TRBD1,TGTGCCACCAGTGATTTGCAGGGGGCGGACGGGGAGCTGTTTTTT,CATSDLQGADGELFF
TRBJ2-2,.,TRBV7-9,.,TGTGCCAGCAGCTCCCGTTTAGGGGATTCGAACACCGGGGAGCTGTTTTTT,CASSSRLGDSNTGELFF
TRBJ2-3,.,TRBV4-1,TRBD2,TGCGCCAGCAGCCAACCAGCGGGGATGGGCACAGATACGCAGTATTTT,CASSQPAGMGTDTQYF
TRBJ1-1,.,TRBV27,.,TGTGCCAGCAGTACGGACCGACTAAACACTGAAGCTTTCTTT,CASSTDRLNTEAFF
TRBJ2-3,once,TRBV2,.,TGTGCCAGCAGATTTAACACGGGGGGCACAGATACGCAGTATTTT,CASRFNTGGTDTQYF
TRBJ1-1,.,TRBV6-2/TRBV6-3,TRBD1,TGTGCCAGCAGCTCGCTCAGGACAGGGCCACTAGAAGCTTTCTTT,CASSSLRTGPLEAFF
TRBJ2-5,.,TRBV30,TRBD2,TGTGCCTGGACTGCGGGGGGGTGGCGGGAGACCCAGTACTTC,CAWTAGGWRETQYF
TRBJ1-6,.,TRBV19,.,TGTGCCAGTAGTATTGAGACACAGCCCCTCCACTTT,CASSIETQPLHF
TRBJ1-1,.,TRBV5-1,.,TGCGCCAGCAGCCCTCGAGGGGGAGATTTGAACACTGAAGCTTTCTTT,CASSPRGGDLNTEAFF
TRBJ2-7,.,TRBV5-3,TRBD1,TGTGCCAGAAGACCAGGGACAGGGGGCTCCCCCACCCCCTACGAGCAGTACTTC,CARRPGTGGSPTPYEQYF
TRBJ2-2,.,TRBV24-1,TRBD2,TGTGCCACCAGTGGAACTAGCGGGGGTCGGGGCACCGGGGAGCTGTTTTTT,CATSGTSGGRGTGELFF
TRBJ1-2,.,TRBV4-3,TRBD1,TGCGCCAGCAGCCAAGAGACAGGGTTGCCGAGTGGCTACACCTTC,CASSQETGLPSGYTF
TRBJ2-7,.,TRBV7-2,TRBD2,TGTGCCAGCAGCTTAGCCCCCGGACTAGCCACTAACGAGCAGTACTTC,CASSLAPGLATNEQYF
TRBJ2-6,.,TRBV28,TRBD2,TGTGCCAGCACAGTCGCGGGGGGTACTGGGGCCAACGTCCTGACTTTC,CASTVAGGTGANVLTF
TRBJ2-7,.,TRBV28,TRBD1,TGTGCCAGCACCCGGACAGGGGCCTACGAGCAGTACTTC,CASTRTGAYEQYF